The 13 T cell receptor beta chains below all came from one sample that was sequenced in a study of multiple sclerosis patients with progressive multifocal leukoencephalopathy. Regarding time point: before natalizumab initiation. Generated by immunoSEQ multiplex PCR, the TCRdb table keeps only in-frame clones and is missing some. The profile shows fewer than 40,000 clones, about 91% of them singletons. The sequenced material came from PBMCs. The source of these receptors is a human donor with multiple sclerosis.

The J gene is TRBJ1-3, the V gene TRBV7-6, with unresolved D. Trimming cost V 4 bases and J 0 bases, with 7 bases left between them. The CDR3 is 14 residues long. The germline V gene encodes CDR1 SGHVS and CDR2 FNYEAQ. The CDR3 region has the DNA TGTGCCAGCAGCTCCCTACTCTCTGGAAACACCATATATTTT. Translated, it gives CASSSLLSGNTIYF.

The chain joins TRBV6-1 to TRBJ1-1; 9 bases fit TRBD1. The CDR3 is made up of 18 amino acids. The junction had 20 bases not matched to a gene; V was cut back by 4 bases and J by 8 bases. Germline lookup yields CDR1 MNHNS and CDR2 SASEGT. CDR3 sequence: CASSARWPGTGNLAEAFF. CDR3 nucleotides: TGTGCCAGCAGTGCTAGATGGCCCGGGACAGGGAATTTGGCGGAAGCTTTCTTT.

Regarding this clone: An end of the junction differs from the germline gene, which may be a read error. V is TRBV18 and J is TRBJ1-1; D gene unclear. The germline V gene has CDR1 KGHSH and CDR2 LQKENI. This CDR3 is built from 13 residues. The CDR3 DNA is TGTGCCAGCTCCCCACGGGAAGGAACTGAAGCTTTCTTT. Its protein is CASSPREGTEAFF.

The chain uses TRBV7-2 and TRBJ1-5; D uncertain. The germline V and J ends were trimmed by 6 bases and 7 bases, with 13 bases remaining between them. CDR3 length equals 13 residues. Germline lookup yields CDR1 SGHTA and CDR2 FQGNSA. CDR3 DNA: TGTGCCAGCAGTTTATCCCCGGGCCAGCCCCAGCATTTT. Encoded protein: CASSLSPGQPQHF.

The chain links TRBV7-6 to TRBJ2-1, with D perhaps matching TRBD2 (6 bases). Deletions cut 1 base from V and 6 bases from J, with 10 bases between. Germline V gene lookup returns CDR1 SGHVS and CDR2 FNYEAQ. The CDR3 is made up of 14 amino acids. The CDR3 bases are TGTGCCAGCAGCTTAGGACGGGGGACCAATGAGCAGTTCTTC. Translating gives CASSLGRGTNEQFF.

The chain has TRBV6-6 and TRBJ2-7; 9 bases match TRBD1. The CDR3 runs 15 residues. The V gene end was trimmed by 4 bases and the J gene end by 5 bases; junction bases not matched to a gene: 9. In germline, CDR1 is MNHNY, CDR2 SVGAGI (reference sequence). The CDR3 protein is CASSFQGQGTDEQYF. CDR3 in DNA: TGTGCCAGCAGTTTTCAGGGACAGGGAACTGACGAGCAGTACTTC.

The rearrangement uses TRBV25-1 and TRBJ2-7; 7 nucleotides align to TRBD2. Germline-derived CDR1 and CDR2 are MGHDK and SYGVNS. This CDR3 is built from 15 residues. With 6 bases clipped from V and 0 bases from J, the junction kept 8 bases outside the gene matches. Here the CDR3 DNA reads TGTGCCAGCAGAGATCCTAGCGGTTCCTCCTACGAGCAGTACTTC. It yields the protein CASRDPSGSSYEQYF.

The V and J genes are TRBV7-6 and TRBJ2-7; TRBD1 aligns across 7 bases. The V and J ends lost 2 bases and 5 bases, in that order; junction bases with no gene match: 12. The CDR3 consists of 16 residues. CDR1 and CDR2 (germline): SGHVS, FNYEAQ. The chain's CDR3 is CASSLQTGVLSHEQYF. CDR3 coding DNA: TGTGCCAGCAGCTTACAAACAGGGGTCCTTTCCCACGAGCAGTACTTC. The full variable domain, its missing parts supplied by reference TRBV7-6 and TRBJ2-7, is GAGVSQSPRYKVTKRGQDVALRCDPISGHVSLYWYRQALGQGPEFLTYFNYEAQQDKSGLPNDRFSAERPEGSISTLTIQRTEQRDSAMYRCASSLQTGVLSHEQYFGPGTRLTVT.

The CDR3 region is CASSLAIRTDNEQFF. The CDR3 DNA follows: TGTGCCAGCAGCTTAGCGATCAGGACGGACAATGAGCAGTTCTTC. This chain connects TRBV7-8 to TRBJ2-1, with no clear D. V was trimmed by 0 bases and J by 5 bases, leaving 11 bases between them. This CDR3 is 15 amino acids long. Germline V gene lookup returns CDR1 SGHVS and CDR2 FQNEAQ.

This chain connects TRBV5-8 to TRBJ1-2, with a possible D match to TRBD1 (6 bases). This CDR3 comprises 13 residues. Trimming removed 6 bases from V and 7 bases from J, with 16 bases in between. Germline V gives CDR1 SGHTS, CDR2 YDEGEE. CDR3 protein: CASNTGPTGGYTF. DNA of the CDR3: TGTGCCAGCAACACAGGGCCAACGGGTGGCTACACCTTC.

J is TRBJ1-4 and V is TRBV6-6, with 8 nucleotides matching TRBD1. Trimming took 2 bases from V and 5 from J; bases not matched to a gene: 1. This CDR3 is 14 amino acids long. The V gene's germline CDR1 is MNHNY and CDR2 SVGAGI (reference sequence). The CDR3 spells CASSYGDRNEKLFF. DNA of the CDR3: TGTGCCAGCAGTTACGGGGACAGGAATGAAAAACTGTTTTTT.

This chain links TRBV18 with TRBJ2-7; tentatively, D is TRBD2 (5 bases). V was shortened by 3 bases and J by 1 base, with 16 bases between the two germline ends. The germline V gene has CDR1 KGHSH and CDR2 LQKENI. There are 16 residues in the CDR3. The CDR3 nucleotides are TGTGCCAGCTCACCCCCGAGACTATCCGAGTCCTACGAGCAGTACTTC. Protein product: CASSPPRLSESYEQYF.

The chain combines TRBV9 with TRBJ1-1; no clear D. The V end was cut by 0 bases, the J end by 1 base, with 7 bases between. In germline, CDR1 is SGDLS, CDR2 YYNGEE. The CDR3 contains 14 residues. The CDR3 sequence is CASSVVQRNTEAFF. The CDR3 region has the DNA TGTGCCAGCAGCGTAGTACAGAGGAACACTGAAGCTTTCTTT. Supplemented by reference TRBV9 and TRBJ1-1, the full variable domain reads DSGVTQTPKHLITATGQRVTLRCSPRSGDLSVYWYQQSLDQGLQFLIQYYNGEERAKGNILERFSAQQFPDLHSELNLSSLELGDSALYFCASSVVQRNTEAFFGQGTRLTVV.